Presented here are 20 T cell receptor beta chains from one specimen sequenced in a study of T cell repertoires and HLA-DP antigens. Which antigens these TCRs recognize remains unknown. TCRdb keeps only in-frame clones here, not all; method: immunoSEQ multiplex PCR. The sample records about 89,000 clones, 86% being singletons. The sample taken for sequencing was CD4+ T cells from PBMCs. The source of these receptors is a man aged 50-60 years in good health and CMV-seronegative.

The rearrangement uses TRBV23-1 and TRBJ1-2; D is ambiguous. TRBV23-1 carries the ORF label, with uncertain function. V gave up 3 bases and J gave up 7 bases, with 9 bases separating them. CDR3 size: 12 residues. As DNA, the CDR3 is TGCGCCAGCAGTCAGAGAGATGGTGGCTACACCTTC. This codes for CASSQRDGGYTF.

The gene calls are TRBV29-1 and TRBJ1-5; D uncertain. Between the trimmed V and J ends, which lost 4 bases and 5 bases, there was a span of 12 bases. This CDR3 has 13 amino acids. Germline CDR1 and CDR2: SQVTM and ANQGSEA. This chain's CDR3 is CSVGSGLDQPQHF. As DNA, the CDR3 is TGCAGCGTTGGTTCGGGGTTGGATCAGCCCCAGCATTTT.

V gene TRBV9 combines with J gene TRBJ1-1; a weak D match, TRBD1 (6 bases). Trimming left V 0 bases short and J 3 bases short, with 12 bases between. Germline CDR1 is SGDLS and CDR2 is YYNGEE. The CDR3 loop spans 15 amino acids. CDR3 coding DNA: TGTGCCAGCAGCGTAGGTCCGGGACACTACACTGAAGCTTTCTTT. The encoded protein is CASSVGPGHYTEAFF.

This clone occurred a few times. The chain has TRBV5-1 and TRBJ2-1; 8 positions match TRBD2. CDR1 and CDR2 (germline): SGHRS, YFSETQ. This CDR3 spans 15 amino acids. V lost 0 bases, J lost 5 bases, and 4 bases stayed unmatched. CDR3 nucleotides: TGCGCCAGCAGCTTGGATGCGGGAGGCCACAATGAGCAGTTCTTC. It codes for CASSLDAGGHNEQFF.

The chain has TRBV9 and TRBJ2-1; the D gene is possibly TRBD1 (6 bases). The germline V and J ends were trimmed by 0 bases and 2 bases, with 9 bases remaining between them. There are 15 residues in the CDR3. Per germline, CDR1 SGDLS and CDR2 YYNGEE. CDR3 coding DNA: TGTGCCAGCAGCGTAGATGGGGGCCCCTACAATGAGCAGTTCTTC. Residues: CASSVDGGPYNEQFF.

The chain is built from TRBV30 and TRBJ2-2, with D tentatively TRBD1 or TRBD2 (5 bases each). CDR3 size: 16 residues. Germline values: CDR1 GTSNPN, CDR2 SVGIG (reference sequence). V was shortened by 0 bases and J by 5 bases, with 16 bases between the two germline ends. This chain's CDR3 is CAWSVGRQGRTGELFF. The CDR3 nucleotides are TGTGCCTGGAGTGTAGGTCGGCAGGGACGAACCGGGGAGCTGTTTTTT.

The rearrangement joins TRBV28 to TRBJ1-5; 7 bases match TRBD1. The V segment lost 5 bases and the J segment 5 bases; nucleotides outside the gene matches: 3. The CDR3 is 13 amino acids. CDR1 and CDR2 (germline): MDHEN, SYDVKM. The CDR3 here is CASSPTGYQPQHF. As DNA, the CDR3 is TGTGCCAGCAGTCCGACAGGGTATCAGCCCCAGCATTTT.

This clone was detected a few times. This sequence joins TRBV29-1 and TRBJ2-2; weak D call: TRBD2 (5 bases). There are 13 residues in the CDR3. Germline lookup yields CDR1 SQVTM and CDR2 ANQGSEA. V was trimmed by 6 bases and J by 4 bases, leaving 12 bases between them. CDR3 coding DNA: TGCAGCGTCACTGGAGGTGGCACCGGGGAGCTGTTTTTT. This encodes CSVTGGGTGELFF.

For the CDR3, the DNA is TGTGCCAGCAGCGCTCGGGGGTATGGCTACACCTTC. Translation gives CASSARGYGYTF. V is TRBV2 and J is TRBJ1-2; weak D call: TRBD1 (5 bases). The CDR3 contains 12 residues. V lost 6 bases to trimming and J lost 5 bases, with 10 bases between them. CDR1 SNHLY and CDR2 FYNNEI come from the germline V gene.

Only one count was recorded for this clone. The chain is built from TRBV7-2 and TRBJ2-7, with D perhaps matching TRBD1 or TRBD2 (5 bases each). The V end was cut by 5 bases, the J end by 2 bases, with 16 bases between. In germline, CDR1 is SGHTA, CDR2 FQGNSA. The CDR3 spans 15 residues. The DNA for the CDR3 is TGTGCCAGCAGCCGCGAAACCGGGGCCCCCTACGAGCAGTACTTC. This codes for CASSRETGAPYEQYF. The variable domain in full, completed from reference TRBV7-2 and TRBJ2-7, reads GAGVSQSPSNKVTEKGKDVELRCDPISGHTALYWYRQSLGQGLEFLIYFQGNSAPDKSGLPSDRFSAERTGGSVSTLTIQRTQQEDSAVYLCASSRETGAPYEQYFGPGTRLTVT.

The chain joins TRBV4-1 to TRBJ1-2; no firm D call. Germline assignment: CDR1 MGHRA and CDR2 YSYEKL. The length of the CDR3 is 15 residues. V shed 1 base and J shed 2 bases, with 11 bases lying between them. In nucleotides, the CDR3 is TGCGCCAGCAGCCAAGCAGATGGGCAGAACTATGGCTACACCTTC. It encodes CASSQADGQNYGYTF.

The V and J genes are TRBV7-9 and TRBJ2-1; D might be TRBD2 (6 bases). In germline, CDR1 is SEHNR, CDR2 FQNEAQ (reference sequence). The CDR3 has 16 amino acids. The V end lost 2 bases, the J end lost 6 bases, and 17 bases lay between the germline ends. The CDR3, as DNA: TGTGCCAGCAGCTTAAATCCGGGTTTGGGGGGCAATGAGCAGTTCTTC. Protein: CASSLNPGLGGNEQFF.

The rearrangement uses TRBV19 and TRBJ1-2, with D unresolved. The ends were cut back, 5 bases at V and 5 bases at J, with 12 bases in the middle. The CDR3 has 13 residues. Germline V gene lookup returns CDR1 LNHDA and CDR2 SQIVND (reference sequence). Here the CDR3 DNA reads TGTGCCAGTAGTGCAGGAAGCAAGTATGGCTACACCTTC. It codes for CASSAGSKYGYTF.

This chain links TRBV10-1 with TRBJ1-1, with 7 bases identical to TRBD1. The CDR3 is 14 amino acids. Unmatched junction bases numbered 7, after V lost 6 bases and J lost 3 bases. Per the germline V gene, CDR1 is WNHNN and CDR2 is SYGVQD (reference sequence). This CDR3 reads CASRNRGGDTEAFF. As DNA, the CDR3 is TGCGCCAGCAGGAACAGGGGCGGTGACACTGAAGCTTTCTTT.

J is TRBJ1-4 and V is TRBV7-8, with 10 bases matching TRBD1. CDR3 length: 21 residues. The ends lost 5 bases at V and 3 bases at J; junction bases unmatched: 21. In germline, CDR1 is SGHVS, CDR2 FQNEAQ. The CDR3 bases are TGTGCCAGCAGCCCTCGGACAGGGGGTGGTGCAGGTCTGGGAGCTAATGAAAAACTGTTTTTT. The encoded protein is CASSPRTGGGAGLGANEKLFF.

The chain has TRBV7-6 and TRBJ2-3; TRBD2 agrees at 14 bases. The CDR3 spans 18 residues. V lost 5 bases to trimming and J lost 3 bases; unmatched junction nucleotides: 10. Germline V CDR1 and CDR2: SGHVS, FNYEAQ. CDR3 residues: CASSPLAGTSGRTDTQYF. The DNA for the CDR3 is TGTGCCAGCAGCCCACTCGCGGGGACTAGCGGGAGAACAGATACGCAGTATTTT. Based on the CDR3 plus reference TRBV7-6 and TRBJ2-3, the full variable domain is GAGVSQSPRYKVTKRGQDVALRCDPISGHVSLYWYRQALGQGPEFLTYFNYEAQQDKSGLPNDRFSAERPEGSISTLTIQRTEQRDSAMYRCASSPLAGTSGRTDTQYFGPGTRLTVL.

The rearrangement uses TRBV5-1 and TRBJ1-4; TRBD1 might be the D (6 bases). Trimming left V 0 bases short and J 7 bases short, with 10 bases between. Germline CDR1 is SGHRS and CDR2 is YFSETQ. The CDR3 runs to 14 residues. CDR3 sequence: CASSLGGPGEKLFF. In DNA, the CDR3 is TGCGCCAGCAGCTTGGGGGGGCCAGGTGAAAAACTGTTTTTT.

V usage is TRBV7-9 and J usage is TRBJ2-3, with TRBD2 matching 7 bases. The germline CDR1 and CDR2 sequences are SEHNR and FQNEAQ (reference sequence). Trimming cost V 4 bases and J 2 bases; bases outside gene matches: 3. CDR3 length equals 14 residues. CDR3 nucleotides: TGTGCCAGCAGCTGGAGCGGGGCCACAGATACGCAGTATTTT. The encoded protein is CASSWSGATDTQYF.

The rearrangement uses TRBV5-4 and TRBJ2-1; 10 nucleotides match TRBD2. This CDR3 has 15 amino acids. Germline CDR1 reads SGHNT; CDR2 reads YYREEE (reference sequence). Unmatched junction bases numbered 8, after V lost 7 bases and J lost 4 bases. The CDR3 region has the DNA TGTGCCAGCCACAGCGGGGGGGCCGTATACAATGAGCAGTTCTTC. This gives the protein CASHSGGAVYNEQFF.

The CDR3 DNA sequence: TGTGCCAGCAGTCCCCATAAAGCGGGGAACACCGGGGAGCTGTTTTTT. Residues: CASSPHKAGNTGELFF. The J gene is TRBJ2-2, the V gene TRBV6-6; a weak D match, TRBD2 (6 bases). CDR1 is MNHNY and CDR2 is SVGAGI in the germline V gene (reference sequence). The CDR3 is made up of 16 amino acids. Trimming shortened V by 5 bases and J by 1 base, and 14 bases separated the two germline ends.